This T cell receptor beta chain was profiled in a study of blood T cell repertoires in COVID-19. Turning to the study itself: Donors in the United States, Italy and Spain gave samples during acute or convalescent COVID-19. T cells, B-cell-depleted T cells, or PBMCs supplied cDNA or gDNA.

Clones were read by immunoSEQ multiplex PCR, and TCRdb kept only the in-frame ones, dropping some. The sample carries about 120,000 clones, 79% recorded once. Deletions cut 7 bases from V and 12 bases from J, with 16 bases between. The CDR3 consists of 12 residues. Germline V gene lookup returns CDR1 MNHEY and CDR2 SVGAGI. The sequencing input was peripheral blood. The receptor's source is a woman at least 80 years old with acute or convalescent COVID-19. This rearrangement joins TRBV6-5 to TRBJ2-1; a weak D match, TRBD1 (5 bases). The CDR3: CASTDSMHGQFF. CDR3 coding DNA: TGTGCCAGCACCGACAGTATGCATGGGCAGTTCTTC.